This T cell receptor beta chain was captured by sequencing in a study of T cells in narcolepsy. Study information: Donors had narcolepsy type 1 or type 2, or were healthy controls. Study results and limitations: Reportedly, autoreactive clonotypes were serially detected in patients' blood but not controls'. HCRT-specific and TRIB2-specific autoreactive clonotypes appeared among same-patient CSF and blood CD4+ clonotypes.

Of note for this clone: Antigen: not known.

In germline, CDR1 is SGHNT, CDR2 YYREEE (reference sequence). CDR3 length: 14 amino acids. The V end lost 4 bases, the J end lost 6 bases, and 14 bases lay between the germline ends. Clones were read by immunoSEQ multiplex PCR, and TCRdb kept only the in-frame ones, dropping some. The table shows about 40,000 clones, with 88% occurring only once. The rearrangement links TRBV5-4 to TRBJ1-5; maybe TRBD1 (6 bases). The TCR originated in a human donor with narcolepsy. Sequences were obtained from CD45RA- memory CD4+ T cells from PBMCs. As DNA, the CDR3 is TGTGCCAGCAGCCGGAGGGGGGTGGGTCAGCCCCAGCATTTT. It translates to CASSRRGVGQPQHF.